Following are 8 T cell receptor beta chains from one sample sequenced in a study of tissue T cells after allogeneic stem cell transplantation. Regarding time point: mouse harvest day 14 after allogeneic transplant. Each mouse received 10^7 T-cell-depleted marrow cells plus 10^6 splenic CD5+ T cells by tail vein. TCRdb keeps only in-frame clones here, not all; method: immunoSEQ multiplex PCR. The profile shows approximately 2,600 clones, around 49% of them singletons. The sequenced sample was gut tissue. These receptor sequences come from a female BALB/c mouse given C57BL/6 T cells with graft-versus-host disease after an allogeneic hematopoietic cell transplant.

A word on this clone: These gene names are mouse names. The read ends 1 residue before the CDR3 terminus; that terminus is restored from the germline J gene. The J gene is TRBJ1-5, the V gene TRBV1; D uncertain. The germline V gene has CDR1 NSQYPW and CDR2 LRSPGD (reference sequence). The V end was cut by 0 bases, the J end by 1 base, with 7 bases between. CDR3 length: 15 residues. The CDR3 here is CTCSADHKNNQAPLF. The part of the CDR3 DNA that was read is TGCACCTGCAGTGCAGATCACAAAAACAACCAGGCTCCGCTT.

A remark on this clone: All gene names here are mouse names. The CDR3 end is not reached by the read, which stops 1 residue before it; the germline J gene fills it in. This rearrangement joins TRBV5 to TRBJ2-3; D remains ambiguous. The CDR3 runs 13 residues. Germline CDR1 is LGHNA and CDR2 is YNLKQL (reference sequence). V lost 4 bases and J lost 0, with 5 bases in between. The DNA read from the CDR3 is TGTGCCAGCAGCCCCACGAGTGCAGAAACGCTGTAT. Its translation is CASSPTSAETLY. The whole CDR3 protein is CASSPTSAETLYF.

As concerns this clone: Gene names and germline match the mouse. The CDR3 is cut off 1 residue early in the read; its end comes from the germline J gene. This rearrangement joins TRBV26 to TRBJ2-4; no firm D call. CDR1 is KGHPV and CDR2 is FQNQEV in the germline V gene (reference sequence). V lost 6 bases to trimming and J lost 3 bases, with 7 bases between them. This CDR3 is built from 12 residues. This CDR3 is CASSPGQNTLYF. The DNA read from the CDR3 is TGTGCCAGCAGCCCGGGGCAAAACACCTTGTAC.

About this clone: The gene names here belong to mouse. The sequence runs out 1 residue before the end of the CDR3; the remainder is reconstructed from the germline J gene. The chain joins TRBV3 to TRBJ2-7, with unresolved D. The CDR3 spans 10 residues. Trimming pared 6 bases from V and 4 bases from J, leaving 4 bases between. The germline V gene has CDR1 SNHLY and CDR2 FYNGKV (reference sequence). The DNA read from the CDR3 is TGTGCCAGCAGTGGTTATGAACAGTAC. This codes for CASSGYEQY. The full CDR3 reads CASSGYEQYF.

Concerning this clone itself: Genes and germline are mouse. The CDR3 end falls 1 residue outside the read, so it is completed with the germline J gene. The chain links TRBV15 to TRBJ2-4; 9 nucleotides line up with TRBD2. Germline V CDR1 and CDR2: SGHND, FRSKSL. Trimming removed 4 bases from V and 1 base from J; junction bases left unmatched: 9. The CDR3 contains 17 residues. CDR3 bases read: TGTGCCAGCAGTTGCGACTGGGGGAGCCGGGGTCAAAACACCTTGTAC. It translates to CASSCDWGSRGQNTLY. In full, the CDR3 is CASSCDWGSRGQNTLYF.

As concerns this clone: Any gene name here is a mouse gene name. The read ends 1 residue early relative to the CDR3; the germline J gene fills the gap. This chain connects TRBV12-1 to TRBJ2-4, with D hard to call. CDR3 length equals 16 residues. The V end lost 0 bases, the J end lost 0 bases, and 12 bases lay between the germline ends. Germline assignment: CDR1 SGHSN and CDR2 HYEKVE. CDR3 region: CASSLGRGRSQNTLYF. The sequenced part of the CDR3 DNA is TGTGCCAGCTCTCTCGGTCGAGGACGGAGTCAAAACACCTTGTAC.

This clone has just a few counts. The genes and germline here are from mouse. The CDR3 sequence is CTCSTGSGNTLYF. CDR3 DNA (partial): TGCACCTGCAGCACGGGTTCTGGAAATACGCTCTAT. The J gene is TRBJ1-3, the V gene TRBV1, with no clear D. The read is 1 residue too short to cover the CDR3 end, so that end is filled in from the germline J gene. V was clipped by 6 bases and J by 0 bases, with 6 bases between them. The V gene's germline CDR1 is NSQYPW and CDR2 LRSPGD (reference sequence). The CDR3 length is 13 residues.

For this clone: Germline and genes: mouse. The CDR3 loop reads CSSSQSGRVGDTQYF. The sequenced part of the CDR3 DNA is TGCTCCAGCAGTCAATCGGGCAGGGTCGGAGACACCCAGTAC. This chain joins TRBV23 and TRBJ2-5; TRBD1, as called in the table, went unchecked against the DNA. The read gets to within 1 residue of the CDR3 end, and the germline J gene fills in the rest. The CDR3 is made up of 15 amino acids. CDR1 and CDR2 (germline): KGHTA, FQNQQP.